Following are 25 T cell receptor beta chains from one sample sequenced in a study of T cell changes during pregnancy in multiple sclerosis. Clones were read by immunoSEQ multiplex PCR, and TCRdb kept only the in-frame ones, dropping some. This table holds 50,000 or so clones, roughly nine tenths found once. Sequencing was performed on CD4+ T cells from peripheral blood mononuclear cells, taken after pregnancy. The receptors derive from a female donor in good health, enrolled as a control in a pregnancy study.

This chain joins TRBV19 and TRBJ1-2; D may be TRBD1 (6 bases). This CDR3 contains 13 residues. V was pared by 7 bases and J by 6 bases, with 15 bases between. Germline values: CDR1 LNHDA, CDR2 SQIVND (reference sequence). For the CDR3, the DNA is TGTGCCAGTAACCCCAGGGGCCGAGATGGCTACACCTTC. This encodes CASNPRGRDGYTF.

J is TRBJ2-1 and V is TRBV10-2, with 10 bases that match TRBD2. V gave up 6 bases and J gave up 7 bases; unmatched junction bases: 9. The V gene's germline CDR1 is WSHSY and CDR2 SAAADI. This CDR3 has 15 amino acids. The CDR3 sequence is CASRAQRGGQNEQFF. The CDR3 bases are TGCGCCAGCAGGGCCCAGCGGGGGGGCCAAAATGAGCAGTTCTTC.

The chain couples TRBV7-2 to TRBJ1-5; no firm D call. Germline V gene data show CDR1 as SGHTA and CDR2 as FQGNSA. V was clipped by 4 bases and J by 6 bases, with 10 bases between them. The CDR3 covers 13 residues. CDR3 nucleotide sequence: TGTGCCAGCAGCTCAGTTATTTCTCAGCCCCAGCATTTT. It is translated as CASSSVISQPQHF. The full variable domain, rest sourced from reference TRBV7-2 and TRBJ1-5, is GAGVSQSPSNKVTEKGKDVELRCDPISGHTALYWYRQSLGQGLEFLIYFQGNSAPDKSGLPSDRFSAERTGGSVSTLTIQRTQQEDSAVYLCASSSVISQPQHFGDGTRLSIL.

The CDR3 coding sequence is TGTGCCAGCAGTTTATTTGGGAGTCGGCGGGGGGGAACAGATACGCAGTATTTT. Translated, it gives CASSLFGSRRGGTDTQYF. The J gene is TRBJ2-3, the V gene TRBV27; 9 nucleotides line up with TRBD2. The germline gives CDR1 MNHEY, CDR2 SMNVEV (reference sequence). The CDR3 length is 18 residues. V was clipped by 1 base and J by 3 bases; unmatched bases: 11.

V and J are TRBV1 and TRBJ2-3; TRBD2 is taken as the D call from the table, unchecked against the DNA. TRBV1 is listed as a pseudogene. This CDR3 comprises 18 residues. CDR3 in amino acids: CTSSQQTLTSGGTDTQYF. The CDR3 coding sequence is TGCACCAGCAGCCAACAAACCTTGACTAGCGGGGGGACAGATACGCAGTATTTT.

V gene TRBV5-4 combines with J gene TRBJ2-3, with TRBD2 matching over 7 bases. Trimming took 1 base from V and 5 from J; bases not matched to a gene: 10. From germline, CDR1 is SGHNT and CDR2 YYREEE (reference sequence). This CDR3 is built from 16 residues. CDR3 in DNA: TGTGCCAGCAGCTTGTATGAGCGGGGAAGGGAAGATACGCAGTATTTT. Amino acid sequence: CASSLYERGREDTQYF.

The V call is TRBV27, the J call TRBJ1-2, with 9 bases identical to TRBD1. V dropped 0 bases and J dropped 6; count of bases not matched to a gene: 2. Per the germline V gene, CDR1 is MNHEY and CDR2 is SMNVEV (reference sequence). CDR3 length equals 14 residues. CDR3 in amino acids: CASSLSRDRDGYTF. In DNA form, the CDR3 reads TGTGCCAGCAGTTTATCGCGGGACAGGGATGGCTACACCTTC.

V gene TRBV5-4 combines with J gene TRBJ2-1, with 8 bases lining up with TRBD2. The CDR3 has 15 residues. J was trimmed by 2 bases and V by 3 bases; bases with no gene match: 4. The germline V gene has CDR1 SGHNT and CDR2 YYREEE (reference sequence). CDR3 coding DNA: TGTGCCAGCAGCTCAGCGGGGGCCCCCTACAATGAGCAGTTCTTC. Its protein product is CASSSAGAPYNEQFF.

V usage is TRBV19 and J usage is TRBJ1-1; 9 bases match TRBD1. This CDR3 has 16 amino acids. Germline V gene data show CDR1 as LNHDA and CDR2 as SQIVND (reference sequence). V lost 9 bases and J lost 0; bases outside the gene matches: 11. This chain's CDR3 is CASSGTGRGLNTEAFF. The CDR3, as DNA: TGTGCCAGCTCCGGGACAGGGAGGGGGTTGAACACTGAAGCTTTCTTT.

The chain is built from TRBV21-1 and TRBJ2-2; the table's TRBD2 call for D was not verified on the DNA. TRBV21-1 is a pseudogene segment. The CDR3 consists of 13 residues. The CDR3: CASSSRDTGELFF. The CDR3 DNA reads as TGTGCCAGCAGCTCCCGGGACACCGGGGAGCTGTTTTTT.

This clone was observed once. The chain has TRBV6-6 and TRBJ1-5; the match to TRBD1 covers 7 bases. Germline assignment: CDR1 MNHNY and CDR2 SVGAGI (reference sequence). Trimming at V came to 5 bases and at J to 5 bases, leaving 6 bases not matched to a gene. This CDR3 contains 14 residues. The CDR3 here is CASSDTGDYQPQHF. The CDR3 nucleotides read TGTGCCAGCAGTGACACAGGGGATTATCAGCCCCAGCATTTT.

The V call is TRBV5-6, the J call TRBJ2-2, with 10 bases aligning to TRBD1. The J segment lost 7 bases and the V segment lost 4 bases, leaving 7 bases of the junction unmatched. CDR3 length: 15 residues. The germline V gene encodes CDR1 SGHDT and CDR2 YYEEEE. This chain's CDR3 is CASSVDRGQNGELFF. For the CDR3, the DNA is TGTGCCAGCAGCGTCGACAGGGGGCAAAACGGGGAGCTGTTTTTT.

The genes are TRBV6-5 and TRBJ2-1; D unclear. The V end was cut by 4 bases, the J end by 7 bases, with 8 bases between. Germline CDR1 MNHEY, CDR2 SVGAGI. The CDR3 is 12 amino acids. The CDR3: CASSLTSNEQFF. In DNA form, the CDR3 reads TGTGCCAGCAGTTTAACATCTAATGAGCAGTTCTTC.

The chain couples TRBV30 to TRBJ1-2; D call uncertain. This CDR3 is built from 15 residues. V lost 4 bases and J 6 bases, leaving 21 bases between the germline ends. CDR1 and CDR2 (germline): GTSNPN, SVGIG (reference sequence). In nucleotides, the CDR3 is TGTGCCTGGACTGGGCTTCACCTTGGCTCGAATGGCTACACCTTC. It yields the protein CAWTGLHLGSNGYTF.

CDR3 in amino acids: CSVEDPETGRGHYGYTF. Written as DNA, the CDR3 is TGCAGCGTTGAAGATCCCGAAACAGGGAGAGGGCACTATGGCTACACCTTC. This sequence joins TRBV29-1 and TRBJ1-2, with D perhaps matching TRBD1 (6 bases). The V end was cut by 0 bases, the J end by 3 bases, with 20 bases between. This CDR3 is 17 amino acids long. The germline gives CDR1 SQVTM, CDR2 ANQGSEA.

The chain combines TRBV7-2 with TRBJ1-1; no firm D call. Trimming took 2 bases from V and 1 from J, leaving 5 bases between them. This CDR3 has 13 residues. Looked up from germline, CDR1 is SGHTA and CDR2 is FQGNSA. Here the CDR3 reads CASSLNGNTEAFF. In nucleotides, the CDR3 is TGTGCCAGCAGCTTAAACGGGAACACTGAAGCTTTCTTT.

This chain connects TRBV11-2 to TRBJ2-3; TRBD2 aligns across 7 bases. Trimming removed 1 base from V and 0 bases from J; junction bases left unmatched: 4. The CDR3 consists of 16 residues. The germline gives CDR1 SGHAT, CDR2 FQNNGV. The CDR3 sequence: CASSLGVGGSTDTQYF. DNA of the CDR3: TGTGCCAGCAGCTTAGGCGTGGGGGGGAGCACAGATACGCAGTATTTT.

V usage is TRBV5-8 and J usage is TRBJ1-2, with D possibly TRBD1 on 6 matching bases. Germline values: CDR1 SGHTS, CDR2 YDEGEE. The CDR3 contains 12 residues. The V end lost 4 bases, the J end lost 8 bases, and 12 bases lay between the germline ends. CDR3 sequence (DNA): TGTGCCAGCAGCCTCATAGGGGGAGGCTACACCTTC. It specifies CASSLIGGGYTF.

In DNA form, the CDR3 reads TGTGCCAGCAGCTTAAGCCCGGGACAGGGAAACACTGAAGCTTTCTTT. This sequence encodes CASSLSPGQGNTEAFF. This rearrangement joins TRBV7-3 to TRBJ1-1; TRBD1 matches at 9 bases. CDR1 is SGHTA, CDR2 FQGTGA, per germline. V shed 1 base, J shed 2 bases, and the junction held 5 bases outside the gene matches. The CDR3 length is 16 residues.

This sequence joins TRBV4-1 and TRBJ2-5, with 8 bases lining up with TRBD1. The CDR3 contains 16 residues. Germline CDR1 and CDR2: MGHRA and YSYEKL. V shed 5 bases and J 5 bases; nucleotides not matched to a gene: 13. The DNA for the CDR3 is TGCGCCAGCAGCGCGAGGACAGGGTTCGGGGAGGAGACCCAGTACTTC. It is translated as CASSARTGFGEETQYF.

The rearrangement links TRBV30 to TRBJ2-7; TRBD1 is a possible D gene (5 bases). The CDR3 spans 14 residues. CDR1 GTSNPN and CDR2 SVGIG come from the germline V gene (reference sequence). Trimming took 5 bases from V and 2 from J, leaving 16 bases between them. This chain's CDR3 is CAWCSTSRAYEQYF. DNA for the CDR3: TGTGCCTGGTGCTCAACTTCCAGGGCCTACGAGCAGTACTTC.

This chain uses TRBV5-4 with TRBJ2-6; D might be TRBD1 (6 bases). The CDR3 is made up of 17 amino acids. Looked up from germline, CDR1 is SGHNT and CDR2 is YYREEE (reference sequence). V lost 4 bases to trimming and J lost 0 bases, with 14 bases between them. CDR3 loop: CASSPGHGVSGANVLTF. In DNA form, the CDR3 reads TGTGCCAGCAGCCCGGGACATGGAGTCTCTGGGGCCAACGTCCTGACTTTC.

The chain employs TRBV4-3 and TRBJ1-2, with D possibly matching TRBD1 (6 bases). The CDR3 sequence is 17 residues long. The V end was cut by 0 bases, the J end by 3 bases, with 17 bases between. Germline CDR1 LGHNA, CDR2 YSLEER. This chain's CDR3 is CASSQDPSGGRYYGYTF. CDR3 bases: TGCGCCAGCAGCCAAGATCCCAGTGGGGGCCGTTACTATGGCTACACCTTC.

Relative to its sample, this clone is medium-sized. The chain is built from TRBV14 and TRBJ1-4, with 9 positions matching TRBD1. The trim removed 0 bases at V and 9 bases at J, leaving 8 bases unmatched. The CDR3 has 16 residues. The germline V gene has CDR1 SGHDN and CDR2 FVKESK. The CDR3 DNA sequence: TGTGCCAGCAGCCAAGATCCAGGGACAGGGAGGAAAAAACTGTTTTTT. Translating it yields CASSQDPGTGRKKLFF.

In its sample, this clone was seen once. The rearrangement links TRBV9 to TRBJ1-2; D is unclear. The ends were cut back, 1 base at V and 5 bases at J, with 18 bases in the middle. Per germline, CDR1 SGDLS and CDR2 YYNGEE. The CDR3 is made up of 16 amino acids. CDR3 nucleotide sequence: TGTGCCAGCAGCGTAACCCCACGGGAGGCAGGATATGGCTACACCTTC. Translation: CASSVTPREAGYGYTF. Combining the CDR3 with reference TRBV9 and TRBJ1-2 gives the whole variable domain DSGVTQTPKHLITATGQRVTLRCSPRSGDLSVYWYQQSLDQGLQFLIQYYNGEERAKGNILERFSAQQFPDLHSELNLSSLELGDSALYFCASSVTPREAGYGYTFGSGTRLTVV.